This TCR beta chain was retrieved from a study of shared clonotypes between healthy human individuals. CDR1 SGDLS and CDR2 YYNGEE come from the germline V gene. Unmatched junction bases numbered 7, after V lost 0 bases and J lost 2 bases. The CDR3 sequence is 16 residues long. CD45RA+ naive and CD45RA-negative memory subsets were separated from CD4+ cells. Libraries were prepared by immunoSEQ multiplex PCR; TCRdb keeps only in-frame clonotypes and omits some of them. Among some 2,500,000 clones listed, about 90% were seen once. The genes are TRBV9 and TRBJ2-7; TRBD2 aligns across 8 bases. The material sequenced was naive CD4+ T cells from PBMCs. Specified subset: CD45RA+ positively selected. The receptor was isolated from a man between 18 and 35 years old in good health. Some clones in this sample may be carry-over from other donors' samples. The CDR3 protein is CASSVGPSGSTYEQYF. The CDR3 coding sequence is TGTGCCAGCAGCGTAGGGCCTAGCGGGTCCACCTACGAGCAGTACTTC.